Each of the 25 T cell receptor beta chains below was sequenced from the same sample in a study of CXCR3-negative and CXCR3-positive naive CD8 T cells. The TRB cDNA libraries were prepared by 5' RACE with UMI labels. From its re-call of the 5' RACE reads, TCRdb lists each CDR3 protein once, without DNA. The sample has 100,000 to 150,000 distinct CDR3 sequences. Source material: naive CXCR3- CD8+ T cells from blood. The subset was: CD45RO-CCR7+CD27+CD95- naive CD8+ T cells lacking CXCR3 (TNR3-). All receptors derive from a human donor in good health. Some clones in this sample may be carry-over from other donors' samples.

J is TRBJ2-1 and V is TRBV6-2 or TRBV6-3. Germline CDR1 MNHEY, CDR2 SVGEGT. The CDR3 consists of 18 residues. The CDR3 here is CASSYLGVGWGSYNEQFF.

The chain carries TRBV28 and TRBJ2-3; checking the TCRdb D call of TRBD2 is not possible without DNA. From germline, CDR1 is MDHEN and CDR2 SYDVKM. The CDR3 sequence is 14 residues long. CDR3 loop: CASTGLAGVDTQYF.

The genes are TRBV4-3 and TRBJ2-3; TCRdb selects TRBD1, and the lack of DNA leaves this call unchecked. This CDR3 has 15 residues. Germline V lookup: CDR1 LGHNA, CDR2 YSLEER. This CDR3 reads CASSPGGFGTDTQYF.

The chain uses TRBV5-1 and TRBJ2-3; TCRdb names TRBD2, which stays unverified in the absence of DNA. The CDR3 is 16 amino acids. From germline, CDR1 is SGHRS and CDR2 YFSETQ. The CDR3 is CASSAALAGRTDTQYF.

The chain recombines TRBV9 with TRBJ2-7; TCRdb calls TRBD1, which cannot be checked without DNA. The germline CDR1 and CDR2 sequences are SGDLS and YYNGEE. CDR3 length: 15 amino acids. The CDR3 sequence: CASSPSGGSSYEQYF.

The gene calls are TRBV28 and TRBJ1-3; TCRdb's D gene call, TRBD1, goes unchecked for lack of DNA. Germline-derived CDR1 and CDR2 are MDHEN and SYDVKM. This CDR3 is 14 amino acids long. The CDR3 protein is CASSPRDRGNTIYF.

The V and J genes are TRBV5-4 and TRBJ2-7; the TCRdb D gene call, TRBD2, has no DNA to confirm it. This CDR3 contains 16 residues. Germline V CDR1 and CDR2: SGHNT, YYREEE (reference sequence). This CDR3 is CASSAGERGTVYEQYF.

The chain employs TRBV29-1 and TRBJ2-1; TCRdb returns TRBD1, unconfirmable since there is no DNA. This CDR3 spans 13 amino acids. Germline V gives CDR1 SQVTM, CDR2 ANQGSEA. CDR3 sequence reads: CSVRDRAYNEQFF.

The V call is TRBV20-1, the J call TRBJ1-2; TCRdb reports TRBD1, a call that lacks DNA to check it against. The CDR3 sequence is 13 residues long. Germline assignment: CDR1 DFQATT and CDR2 SNEGSKA (reference sequence). The CDR3 loop is CSARAQGVYGYTF.

The V call is TRBV28, the J call TRBJ2-3; TCRdb indicates TRBD1, and absent DNA this call remains unverified. This CDR3 has 15 amino acids. Germline CDR1 reads MDHEN; CDR2 reads SYDVKM. Here the CDR3 reads CASSFGDRRTDTQYF.

The rearrangement joins TRBV10-3 to TRBJ2-7; there is no DNA to check the TCRdb D call of TRBD1. Per germline, CDR1 ENHRY and CDR2 SYGVKD. This CDR3 region has 13 residues. CDR3 protein: CAIGTQGAYEQYF.

The V gene is TRBV4-2, the J gene TRBJ2-7; TCRdb calls TRBD2, which cannot be checked without DNA. This CDR3 region has 16 residues. Germline V gene lookup returns CDR1 LGHNA and CDR2 YNFKEQ. CDR3 protein: CASSQEGLADYDVQYF.

This chain uses TRBV19 with TRBJ2-7. This CDR3 spans 13 amino acids. Germline CDR1 LNHDA, CDR2 SQIVND (reference sequence). The CDR3 region is CASKRRDSYEQYF.

This chain joins TRBV4-2 and TRBJ2-7; TCRdb picks TRBD2, but there is no DNA to check that call. Looked up from germline, CDR1 is LGHNA and CDR2 is YNFKEQ. The CDR3 is 13 residues long. The CDR3 reads CASSQGLAYEQYF.

The chain carries TRBV7-9 and TRBJ2-7; TCRdb gives TRBD1 as the D gene, but with no DNA this cannot be confirmed. The germline gives CDR1 SEHNR, CDR2 FQNEAQ (reference sequence). The CDR3 covers 12 residues. CDR3 sequence: CASSPGRNEQYF. Using reference TRBV7-9 and TRBJ2-7 for the parts outside the CDR3, the full variable domain is DTGVSQNPRHKITKRGQNVTFRCDPISEHNRLYWYRQTLGQGPEFLTYFQNEAQLEKSRLLSDRFSAERPKGSFSTLEIQRTEQGDSAMYLCASSPGRNEQYFGPGTRLTVT.

This chain uses TRBV2 with TRBJ2-3; TCRdb's D gene call, TRBD2, goes unchecked for lack of DNA. Germline-derived CDR1 and CDR2 are SNHLY and FYNNEI. The CDR3 covers 16 residues. CDR3 region: CASSPLAGGFTDTQYF.

CDR3 residues: CASSRRQGGAEAFF. The J gene is TRBJ1-1, the V gene TRBV4-1; lacking DNA, the TRBD1 call made by TCRdb goes unchecked. Germline assignment: CDR1 MGHRA and CDR2 YSYEKL. The CDR3 spans 14 residues.

The chain couples TRBV11-2 to TRBJ2-7; absent DNA, TCRdb's TRBD1 call cannot be checked. CDR3 size: 15 residues. Germline loops: CDR1 SGHAT, CDR2 FQNNGV. The CDR3 spells CASTFSGTGGYEQYF.

V gene TRBV29-1 combines with J gene TRBJ2-2; the TCRdb call, TRBD1, lacks DNA for checking. The CDR3 runs 12 residues. Germline lookup yields CDR1 SQVTM and CDR2 ANQGSEA. The CDR3 sequence: CSVKGGAGELFF.

The V gene is TRBV5-5, the J gene TRBJ2-7; TCRdb's D call, TRBD1, is unchecked because there is no DNA. Germline V gives CDR1 SGHKS, CDR2 YYEKEE (reference sequence). The CDR3 has 17 residues. Here the CDR3 reads CASSVEGGPPISYEQYF.

The chain links TRBV12-2 to TRBJ2-3; TCRdb lists TRBD2, though no DNA is available to test this call. TRBV12-2 is annotated as a pseudogene. The length of the CDR3 is 15 residues. CDR3 residues: CASRLGLETTDTQYF.

V is TRBV12-3 or TRBV12-4 and J is TRBJ2-7; checking the TCRdb D call of TRBD1 is not possible without DNA. The CDR3 extends over 13 amino acids. CDR3 protein: CASSSYRVGEQYF.

The J gene is TRBJ2-7, the V gene TRBV6-5; TCRdb selects TRBD1, and the lack of DNA leaves this call unchecked. This CDR3 has 14 amino acids. CDR1 MNHEY and CDR2 SVGAGI come from the germline V gene. The CDR3 protein is CASSYSGHPYEQYF.

This chain connects TRBV4-1 to TRBJ2-1; TCRdb's D gene call, TRBD1, goes unchecked for lack of DNA. This CDR3 is built from 16 residues. Germline V lookup: CDR1 MGHRA, CDR2 YSYEKL. CDR3 amino acids: CASSQVPQGGLNEQFF.

The V and J genes are TRBV5-1 and TRBJ1-6; TCRdb returns TRBD1, unconfirmable since there is no DNA. The CDR3 contains 16 residues. Germline CDR1 SGHRS, CDR2 YFSETQ. CDR3: CASSPDRGGYNSPLHF.